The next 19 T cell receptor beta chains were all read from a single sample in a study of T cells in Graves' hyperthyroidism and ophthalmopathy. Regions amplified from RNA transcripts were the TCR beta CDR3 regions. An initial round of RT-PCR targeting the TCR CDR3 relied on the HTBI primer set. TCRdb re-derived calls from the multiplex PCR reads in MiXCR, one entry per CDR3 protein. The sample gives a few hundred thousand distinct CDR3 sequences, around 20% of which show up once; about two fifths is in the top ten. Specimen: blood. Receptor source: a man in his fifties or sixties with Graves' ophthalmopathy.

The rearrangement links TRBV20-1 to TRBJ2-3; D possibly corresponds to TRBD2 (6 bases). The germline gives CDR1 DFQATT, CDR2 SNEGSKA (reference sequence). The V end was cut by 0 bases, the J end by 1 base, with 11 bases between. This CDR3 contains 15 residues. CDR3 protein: CSARDTGDGTDTQYF. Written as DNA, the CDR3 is TGCAGTGCTAGAGATACGGGAGACGGCACAGATACGCAGTATTTT.

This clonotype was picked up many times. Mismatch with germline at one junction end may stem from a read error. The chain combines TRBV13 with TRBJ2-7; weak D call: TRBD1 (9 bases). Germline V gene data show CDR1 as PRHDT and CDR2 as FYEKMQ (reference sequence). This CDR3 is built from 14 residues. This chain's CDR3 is CASSLGQGTSEQYF. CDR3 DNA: TGTGCCAGCAGTTTAGGACAGGGGACTAGCGAGCAGTACTTC.

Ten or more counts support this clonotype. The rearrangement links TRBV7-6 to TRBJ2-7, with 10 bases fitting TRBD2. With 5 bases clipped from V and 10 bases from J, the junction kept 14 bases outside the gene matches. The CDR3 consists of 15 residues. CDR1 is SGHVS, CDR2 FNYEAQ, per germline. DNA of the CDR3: TGTGCCAGCAGCCCTCAAGCGGGAGGGGATGAGGAACAGTACTTC. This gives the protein CASSPQAGGDEEQYF. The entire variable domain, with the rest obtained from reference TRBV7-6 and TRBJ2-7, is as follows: GAGVSQSPRYKVTKRGQDVALRCDPISGHVSLYWYRQALGQGPEFLTYFNYEAQQDKSGLPNDRFSAERPEGSISTLTIQRTEQRDSAMYRCASSPQAGGDEEQYFGPGTRLTVT.

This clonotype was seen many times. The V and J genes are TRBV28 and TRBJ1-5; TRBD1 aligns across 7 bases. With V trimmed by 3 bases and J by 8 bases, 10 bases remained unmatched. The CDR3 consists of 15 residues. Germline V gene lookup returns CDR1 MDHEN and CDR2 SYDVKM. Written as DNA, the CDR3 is TGTGCCAGCAGTTTCCAGGGGGGGACCTTTAAGCCCCAGCATTTT. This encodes CASSFQGGTFKPQHF.

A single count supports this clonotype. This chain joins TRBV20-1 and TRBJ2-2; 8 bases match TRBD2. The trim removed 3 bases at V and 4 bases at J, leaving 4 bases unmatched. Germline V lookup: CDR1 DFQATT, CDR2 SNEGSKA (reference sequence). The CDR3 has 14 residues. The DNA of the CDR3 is TGCAGTGCTAGTAGCGGGATTATCACCGGGGAGCTGTTTTTT. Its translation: CSASSGIITGELFF.

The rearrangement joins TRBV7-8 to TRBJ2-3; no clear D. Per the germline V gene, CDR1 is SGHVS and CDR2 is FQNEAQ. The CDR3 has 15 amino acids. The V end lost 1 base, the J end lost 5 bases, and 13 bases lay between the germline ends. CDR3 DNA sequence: TGTGCCAGCAGCTTAGAACCACTCAACCGAGATACGCAGTATTTT. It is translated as CASSLEPLNRDTQYF.

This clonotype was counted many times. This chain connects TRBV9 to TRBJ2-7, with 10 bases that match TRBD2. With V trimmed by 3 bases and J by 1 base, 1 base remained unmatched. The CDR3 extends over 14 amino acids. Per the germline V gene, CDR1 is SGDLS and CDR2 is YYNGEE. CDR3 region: CASSGTSGSYEQYF. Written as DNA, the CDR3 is TGTGCCAGCAGCGGGACTAGCGGATCCTACGAGCAGTACTTC.

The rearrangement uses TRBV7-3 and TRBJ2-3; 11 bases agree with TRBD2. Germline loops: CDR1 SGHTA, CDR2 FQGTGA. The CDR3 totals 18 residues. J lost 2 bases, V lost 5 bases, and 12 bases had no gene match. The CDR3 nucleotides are TGTGCCAGCAGCCTCGGGACTAGCGGAAGCTTTTCCACAGATACGCAGTATTTT. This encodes CASSLGTSGSFSTDTQYF. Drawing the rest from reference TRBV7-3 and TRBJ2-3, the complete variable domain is GAGVSQTPSNKVTEKGKYVELRCDPISGHTALYWYRQSLGQGPEFLIYFQGTGAADDSGLPNDRFFAVRPEGSVSTLKIQRTERGDSAVYLCASSLGTSGSFSTDTQYFGPGTRLTVL.

CDR3 loop: CASSDSMRNYNEQFF. In DNA form, the CDR3 reads TGTGCCAGCAGTGACTCGATGCGGAACTACAATGAGCAGTTCTTC. The chain uses TRBV6-4 and TRBJ2-1; D call uncertain. The germline V gene encodes CDR1 MRHNA and CDR2 SNTAGT. V lost 0 bases, J lost 3 bases, and 9 bases lay in between. The CDR3 loop spans 15 amino acids.

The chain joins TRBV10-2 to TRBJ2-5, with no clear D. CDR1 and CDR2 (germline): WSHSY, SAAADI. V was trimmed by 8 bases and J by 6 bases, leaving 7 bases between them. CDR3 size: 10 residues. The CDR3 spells CASGGQTQYF. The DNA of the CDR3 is TGCGCCAGCGGTGGACAGACCCAGTACTTC.

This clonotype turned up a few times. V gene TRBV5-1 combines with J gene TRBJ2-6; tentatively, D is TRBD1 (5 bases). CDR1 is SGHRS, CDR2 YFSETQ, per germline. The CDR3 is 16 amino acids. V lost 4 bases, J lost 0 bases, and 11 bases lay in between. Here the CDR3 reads CASSRLGASGANVLTF. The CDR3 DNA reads TGCGCCAGCAGCCGTCTAGGGGCCTCTGGGGCCAACGTCCTGACTTTC.

This CDR3 reads CATSDRTSGSADTQYF. Here the CDR3 DNA reads TGTGCCACCAGTGACAGGACTAGCGGGAGTGCAGATACGCAGTATTTT. The V and J genes are TRBV24-1 and TRBJ2-3; 13 bases agree with TRBD2. Per the germline V gene, CDR1 is KGHDR and CDR2 is SFDVKD. J lost 4 bases, V lost 4 bases, and 4 bases had no gene match. CDR3 size: 16 residues.

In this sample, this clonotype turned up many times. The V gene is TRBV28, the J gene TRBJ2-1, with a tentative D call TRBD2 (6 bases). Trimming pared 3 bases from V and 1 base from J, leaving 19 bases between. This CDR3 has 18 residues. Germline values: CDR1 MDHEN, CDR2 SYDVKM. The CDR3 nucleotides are TGTGCCAGCAGTTTCTTCCAGGTGGGGAGGTCGTCCTACAATGAGCAGTTCTTC. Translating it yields CASSFFQVGRSSYNEQFF. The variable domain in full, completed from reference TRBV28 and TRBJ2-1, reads DVKVTQSSRYLVKRTGEKVFLECVQDMDHENMFWYRQDPGLGLRLIYFSYDVKMKEKGDIPEGYSVSREKKERFSLILESASTNQTSMYLCASSFFQVGRSSYNEQFFGPGTRLTVL.

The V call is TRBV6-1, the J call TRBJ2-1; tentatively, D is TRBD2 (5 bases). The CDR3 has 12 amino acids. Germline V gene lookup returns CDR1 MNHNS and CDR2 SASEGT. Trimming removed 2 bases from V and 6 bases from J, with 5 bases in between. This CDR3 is CASSESGNEQFF. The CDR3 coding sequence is TGTGCCAGCAGTGAAAGCGGCAATGAGCAGTTCTTC.

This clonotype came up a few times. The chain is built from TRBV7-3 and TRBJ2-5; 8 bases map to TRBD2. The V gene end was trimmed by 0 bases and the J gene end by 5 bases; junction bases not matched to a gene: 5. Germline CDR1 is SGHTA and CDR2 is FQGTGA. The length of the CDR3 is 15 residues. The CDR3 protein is CASSLTSAGGETQYF. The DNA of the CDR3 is TGTGCCAGCAGCTTAACGTCGGCGGGAGGCGAGACCCAGTACTTC.

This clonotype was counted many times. CDR3 amino acids: CSARDLMTGMNTEAFF. The CDR3 bases are TGCAGTGCTAGAGATCTCATGACAGGGATGAACACTGAAGCTTTCTTT. The chain couples TRBV20-1 to TRBJ1-1; 7 positions agree with TRBD1. Trimming removed 0 bases from V and 0 bases from J; junction bases left unmatched: 7. The CDR3 runs 16 residues. Germline-derived CDR1 and CDR2 are DFQATT and SNEGSKA (reference sequence).

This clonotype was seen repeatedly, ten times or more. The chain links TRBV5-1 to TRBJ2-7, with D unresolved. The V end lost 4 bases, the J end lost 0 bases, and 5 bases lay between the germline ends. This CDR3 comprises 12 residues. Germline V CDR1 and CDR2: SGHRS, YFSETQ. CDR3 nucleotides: TGCGCCAGCAGCAAGAGCTCCTACGAGCAGTACTTC. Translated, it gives CASSKSSYEQYF.

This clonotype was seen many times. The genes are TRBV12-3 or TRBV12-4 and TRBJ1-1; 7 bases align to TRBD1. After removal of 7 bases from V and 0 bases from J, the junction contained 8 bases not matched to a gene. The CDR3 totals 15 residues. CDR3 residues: CASIAGGTVNTEAFF. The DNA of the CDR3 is TGTGCCAGCATAGCCGGTGGGACAGTGAACACTGAAGCTTTCTTT.

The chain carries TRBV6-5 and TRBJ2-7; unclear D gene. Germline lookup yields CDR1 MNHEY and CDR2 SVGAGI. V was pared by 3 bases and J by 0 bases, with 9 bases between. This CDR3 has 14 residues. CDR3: CASSYRRYSYEQYF. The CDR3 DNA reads TGTGCCAGCAGTTATAGGCGGTACTCCTACGAGCAGTACTTC.